The clone carrying this T cell receptor beta chain has just one count. Participants' reported clinical history set cohort assignment. CDR1 MNHEY and CDR2 SMNVEV come from the germline V gene (reference sequence). CDR3 size: 15 residues. The ends lost 0 bases at V and 5 bases at J; junction bases unmatched: 2. Assay: immunoSEQ multiplex PCR; the TCRdb copy retains only in-frame clones and omits some. The repertoire holds roughly 250,000 clones, under 95% seen once, with approximately 2% in the top ten. This entry belongs to a study of blood T cell repertoires in COVID-19. The rearrangement links TRBV27 to TRBJ2-1, with 9 positions matching TRBD1. What was sequenced was PBMCs or T cells enriched from blood (not recorded which). The receptor was derived from a woman aged 18-30 years who had recovered from COVID-19. The CDR3 coding sequence is TGTGCCAGCAGTTTATCGGGGACAGGGCACAATGAGCAGTTCTTC. Encoded protein: CASSLSGTGHNEQFF.